The 30 T cell receptor beta chains below were found in one sample sequenced in a study of shared clonotypes between healthy human individuals. Generated by immunoSEQ multiplex PCR, the TCRdb table keeps only in-frame clones and is missing some. Among a few million clones listed, less than 95% were seen once. The sample consisted of naive CD4+ T cells from PBMCs. Subset: CD45RA+ positively selected. These receptors were taken from a man between 18 and 35 years old in good health. Some clones in this sample may be carry-over from other donors' samples.

The V call is TRBV28, the J call TRBJ1-5; D is unclear. Germline V gene data show CDR1 as MDHEN and CDR2 as SYDVKM. V lost 6 bases to trimming and J lost 7 bases, with 10 bases between them. The CDR3 consists of 12 residues. The CDR3 reads CASSVVQQPQHF. CDR3 sequence (DNA): TGTGCCAGCAGCGTAGTCCAGCAGCCCCAGCATTTT.

The chain is built from TRBV27 and TRBJ2-1; 9 bases fit TRBD2. The V and J ends lost 3 bases and 0 bases, in that order; junction bases with no gene match: 6. The CDR3 has 17 residues. From germline, CDR1 is MNHEY and CDR2 SMNVEV (reference sequence). The CDR3 DNA is TGTGCCAGCAGTTTTAGCCTAGCGGGAACCTCCTACAATGAGCAGTTCTTC. Translation gives CASSFSLAGTSYNEQFF.

The CDR3 region is CASSFPSGRPNTGELFF. CDR3 nucleotides: TGTGCCAGCAGCTTCCCTAGCGGGAGACCGAACACCGGGGAGCTGTTTTTT. V usage is TRBV11-3 and J usage is TRBJ2-2, with 10 bases aligning to TRBD2. V was pared by 3 bases and J by 0 bases, with 4 bases of the junction left unmatched. Germline V lookup: CDR1 SGHNT, CDR2 YENEEA. CDR3 length equals 17 residues.

This sequence joins TRBV4-1 and TRBJ2-5; D may be TRBD1 (7 bases). Matching the DNA end better, TRBJ2-7 makes the J call doubtful. There are 16 residues in the CDR3. CDR1 is MGHRA and CDR2 is YSYEKL in the germline V gene. In nucleotides, the CDR3 is TGCGCCAGCAGCCAAGGCGTTTCGGCAGGGGGGCACGAGCAGTACTTC. Amino acid sequence: CASSQGVSAGGHEQYF.

The rearrangement uses TRBV5-1 and TRBJ2-3, with 7 bases aligning to TRBD2. Germline V lookup: CDR1 SGHRS, CDR2 YFSETQ. This CDR3 has 14 amino acids. With 5 bases clipped from V and 2 bases from J, the junction kept 5 bases outside the gene matches. CDR3 DNA: TGCGCCAGCAGACCCGGGACTATCACAGATACGCAGTATTTT. Amino acids: CASRPGTITDTQYF.

Comments on this clone: Other nucleotide sequences from this sample produce the same CDR3. The rearrangement joins TRBV5-1 to TRBJ2-7; D unclear. Trimming took off 4 bases at V and 0 bases at J, with 11 bases between the two ends. The germline V gene has CDR1 SGHRS and CDR2 YFSETQ. CDR3 length: 14 residues. Here the CDR3 DNA reads TGCGCCAGCAGCCCCCGCGTCAACTCCTACGAGCAGTACTTC. It translates to CASSPRVNSYEQYF.

The chain employs TRBV29-1 and TRBJ2-7; D not resolved. The CDR3 totals 10 residues. Trimming shortened V by 4 bases and J by 6 bases, and 7 bases separated the two germline ends. Germline CDR1 reads SQVTM; CDR2 reads ANQGSEA. DNA of the CDR3: TGCAGCGTTGGTCCCGGCGAGCAGTACTTC. Translation gives CSVGPGEQYF.

The CDR3 sequence is CASSQGAGTSYEQYF. The CDR3 DNA sequence: TGTGCCAGCAGCCAAGGGGCGGGTACATCCTACGAGCAGTACTTC. V and J are TRBV7-2 and TRBJ2-7, with D possibly being TRBD1 or TRBD2 (5 bases each). CDR1 and CDR2 (germline): SGHTA, FQGNSA. V was shortened by 5 bases and J by 1 base, with 15 bases between the two germline ends. This CDR3 is built from 15 residues.

Comments on this clone: A single base is all that separates this from a far larger clone, so a read error is likely. V and J are TRBV11-3 and TRBJ1-3, with D hard to call. Trimming took 5 bases from V and 0 from J, leaving 2 bases between them. CDR1 is SGHNT and CDR2 is YENEEA in the germline V gene. The CDR3 extends over 12 amino acids. This chain's CDR3 is CASSGSGNTIYF. The CDR3 region has the DNA TGTGCCAGCAGCGGCTCTGGAAACACCATATATTTT.

V is TRBV5-1 and J is TRBJ1-2; D gene ambiguous. V dropped 4 bases and J dropped 2 bases, with 15 bases sitting between them. The CDR3 runs 15 residues. Germline values: CDR1 SGHRS, CDR2 YFSETQ. In DNA form, the CDR3 reads TGCGCCAGCAGCCTGGAACCCGGGGAGAACTATGGCTACACCTTC. Its protein is CASSLEPGENYGYTF.

The V call is TRBV5-1, the J call TRBJ2-7; D call uncertain. The CDR3 is 15 amino acids. The V and J ends lost 0 bases and 2 bases respectively, with 12 bases between them. The germline CDR1 and CDR2 sequences are SGHRS and YFSETQ. This CDR3 is CASSLDVYSPYEQYF. CDR3 coding DNA: TGCGCCAGCAGCTTGGACGTCTATTCCCCCTACGAGCAGTACTTC.

The sample holds a few counts of this clone. V usage is TRBV6-6 and J usage is TRBJ1-1; weak D call: TRBD1 (5 bases). Germline lookup yields CDR1 MNHNY and CDR2 SVGAGI (reference sequence). V was clipped by 5 bases and J by 6 bases, with 16 bases between them. CDR3 length: 14 amino acids. CDR3: CASSTLPGEAEAFF. CDR3 DNA sequence: TGTGCCAGCAGTACCCTGCCGGGGGAGGCTGAAGCTTTCTTT.

This clone occurred a few times. This chain uses TRBV14 with TRBJ2-7; D might be TRBD1 (5 bases). Trimming stripped 2 bases from V and 1 base from J, with 15 bases between. This CDR3 has 16 amino acids. Per the germline V gene, CDR1 is SGHDN and CDR2 is FVKESK. The CDR3 region has the DNA TGTGCCAGCAGCCAAAATTTATGGCAGGGTTCCTACGAGCAGTACTTC. Its protein is CASSQNLWQGSYEQYF.

As for this clone: The same CDR3 can be traced to other DNA sequences in this sample. The CDR3 region has the DNA TGCGCCAGCAGCTGGGGACTAGCGGGAGGACTCTACAATGAGCAGTTCTTC. It specifies CASSWGLAGGLYNEQFF. The rearrangement joins TRBV5-1 to TRBJ2-1; 15 nucleotides match TRBD2. The CDR3 has 17 residues. Unmatched junction bases numbered 4, after V lost 3 bases and J lost 3 bases. The germline gives CDR1 SGHRS, CDR2 YFSETQ. The full variable domain, its missing parts supplied by reference TRBV5-1 and TRBJ2-1, is KAGVTQTPRYLIKTRGQQVTLSCSPISGHRSVSWYQQTPGQGLQFLFEYFSETQRNKGNFPGRFSGRQFSNSRSEMNVSTLELGDSALYLCASSWGLAGGLYNEQFFGPGTRLTVL.

The V call is TRBV7-9, the J call TRBJ2-7; D gene ambiguous. The CDR3 is 14 residues long. CDR1 is SEHNR, CDR2 FQNEAQ, per germline (reference sequence). V was clipped by 5 bases and J by 4 bases, with 15 bases between them. This chain's CDR3 is CASSVPSVRYEQYF. The CDR3 DNA is TGTGCCAGCAGCGTGCCCTCGGTTCGTTACGAGCAGTACTTC.

This clone was seen just once. The chain employs TRBV6-6 and TRBJ2-1, with 9 nucleotides matching TRBD2. The J segment lost 2 bases and the V segment lost 5 bases, leaving 1 base of the junction unmatched. Germline loops: CDR1 MNHNY, CDR2 SVGAGI (reference sequence). This CDR3 has 14 amino acids. CDR3 amino acids: CASSERGAYNEQFF. The DNA of the CDR3 is TGTGCCAGCAGTGAGCGGGGGGCCTACAATGAGCAGTTCTTC.

V gene TRBV7-7 combines with J gene TRBJ2-2; D is perhaps TRBD2 (6 bases). The germline V and J ends were trimmed by 7 bases and 0 bases, with 12 bases remaining between them. CDR1 SSHAT and CDR2 FNYEAQ come from the germline V gene (reference sequence). The CDR3 covers 15 residues. The CDR3 spells CASTPLATNTGELFF. The CDR3 DNA reads as TGTGCCAGCACCCCACTAGCAACGAACACCGGGGAGCTGTTTTTT.

This clone has only a few counts. The rearrangement links TRBV19 to TRBJ1-3, with D possibly TRBD1 on 5 matching bases. CDR1 LNHDA and CDR2 SQIVND come from the germline V gene (reference sequence). V was cut by 6 bases and J by 2 bases, with 14 bases left in between. The CDR3 sequence is 15 residues long. CDR3 loop: CASRSGHLTGNTIYF. CDR3 coding DNA: TGTGCCAGTAGGAGCGGACATTTGACTGGAAACACCATATATTTT.

This clone appeared once. Within the sample, other DNA sequences also encode this same CDR3. This chain uses TRBV27 with TRBJ1-2, with D maybe TRBD1 (5 bases). Germline-derived CDR1 and CDR2 are MNHEY and SMNVEV (reference sequence). The CDR3 has 13 residues. Deletions cut 4 bases from V and 2 bases from J, with 8 bases between. The CDR3 DNA reads TGTGCCAGCAGTTATAGGGGAAACTATGGCTACACCTTC. It encodes CASSYRGNYGYTF.

This chain links TRBV7-9 with TRBJ2-7, with D possibly called TRBD1 or TRBD2 (6 bases each). Trimming shortened V by 3 bases and J by 0 bases, and 21 bases separated the two germline ends. The germline V gene encodes CDR1 SEHNR and CDR2 FQNEAQ (reference sequence). The CDR3 has 18 amino acids. DNA for the CDR3: TGTGCCAGCAGCTTGGGGGGCGCCGGGCTTAAGGACTCCTACGAGCAGTACTTC. Translation gives CASSLGGAGLKDSYEQYF.

This rearrangement joins TRBV19 to TRBJ1-3; tentative D call: TRBD1 (5 bases). Trimming shortened V by 6 bases and J by 1 base, and 13 bases separated the two germline ends. The CDR3 is made up of 15 amino acids. Germline CDR1 reads LNHDA; CDR2 reads SQIVND (reference sequence). The CDR3 protein is CASSTRGGSGNTIYF. DNA of the CDR3: TGTGCCAGTAGCACGAGGGGAGGGTCTGGAAACACCATATATTTT.

This clone occurred once. The chain has TRBV5-4 and TRBJ2-1; 7 bases match TRBD2. V gave up 4 bases and J gave up 5 bases; unmatched junction bases: 9. This CDR3 comprises 15 residues. Germline V gene sequence: CDR1 SGHNT, CDR2 YYREEE (reference sequence). DNA for the CDR3: TGTGCCAGCAGCCGCGGGAGTGGACTGAACAATGAGCAGTTCTTC. It yields the protein CASSRGSGLNNEQFF. Full variable domain (missing parts from reference TRBV5-4 and TRBJ2-1): ETGVTQSPTHLIKTRGQQVTLRCSSQSGHNTVSWYQQALGQGPQFIFQYYREEENGRGNFPPRFSGLQFPNYSSELNVNALELDDSALYLCASSRGSGLNNEQFFGPGTRLTVL.

This clone has only one observation. J is TRBJ2-1 and V is TRBV9, with 13 bases matching TRBD2. The CDR3 contains 19 residues. Germline V gene data show CDR1 as SGDLS and CDR2 as YYNGEE. V lost 4 bases and J lost 0; bases outside the gene matches: 10. The CDR3 region is CASSLAGTSGMGSYNEQFF. CDR3 sequence (DNA): TGTGCCAGCAGCCTCGCCGGGACTAGCGGGATGGGCTCCTACAATGAGCAGTTCTTC.

This sequence joins TRBV7-9 and TRBJ1-2; D ambiguous. Trimming left V 3 bases short and J 4 bases short, with 9 bases between. The CDR3 has 13 residues. Per germline, CDR1 SEHNR and CDR2 FQNEAQ (reference sequence). The CDR3 region is CASSFPGLYGYTF. The CDR3 nucleotides read TGTGCCAGCAGCTTTCCAGGTCTCTATGGCTACACCTTC.

V gene TRBV6-6 combines with J gene TRBJ2-7; D unclear. The germline V gene encodes CDR1 MNHNY and CDR2 SVGAGI (reference sequence). The CDR3 length is 16 residues. V was clipped by 4 bases and J by 0 bases, with 16 bases between them. The CDR3 spells CASSFPQTASSYEQYF. CDR3 in DNA: TGTGCCAGCAGTTTCCCGCAGACGGCTAGCTCCTACGAGCAGTACTTC.

The V call is TRBV7-3, the J call TRBJ2-2, with TRBD2 matching 11 bases. The germline gives CDR1 SGHTA, CDR2 FQGTGA. Trimming at V came to 9 bases and at J to 5 bases, leaving 11 bases not matched to a gene. CDR3 length equals 16 residues. CDR3 DNA: TGTGCCAGGGCTCTTTTAGCGGGAGGGCCGACCGGGGAGCTGTTTTTT. Translation gives CARALLAGGPTGELFF.

The rearrangement links TRBV5-4 to TRBJ2-1; D uncertain. Looked up from germline, CDR1 is SGHNT and CDR2 is YYREEE (reference sequence). Trimming took 1 base from V and 5 from J, leaving 10 bases between them. The CDR3 contains 14 residues. As DNA, the CDR3 is TGTGCCAGCAGCTTGTCTGGGGTCGACAATGAGCAGTTCTTC. This translates into CASSLSGVDNEQFF.

This chain joins TRBV28 and TRBJ2-2, with TRBD2 as a possible D gene (6 bases). V was cut by 6 bases and J by 4 bases, with 18 bases left in between. The CDR3 consists of 16 residues. Germline loops: CDR1 MDHEN, CDR2 SYDVKM. The DNA for the CDR3 is TGTGCCAGCAGCCATCAAGGGCGGGGCGGCACCGGGGAGCTGTTTTTT. Protein product: CASSHQGRGGTGELFF.

The chain couples TRBV7-9 to TRBJ2-5, with 9 nucleotides matching TRBD1. The length of the CDR3 is 16 residues. Germline CDR1 SEHNR, CDR2 FQNEAQ (reference sequence). Trimming at V came to 4 bases and at J to 5 bases, leaving 11 bases not matched to a gene. The CDR3 DNA reads TGTGCCAGCAGCTCTGGACAGGGGTATTTTTACGAGACCCAGTACTTC. Encoded protein: CASSSGQGYFYETQYF.

The rearrangement links TRBV19 to TRBJ1-1, with TRBD1 as a possible D gene (5 bases). The CDR3 runs to 14 residues. V was cut by 3 bases and J by 7 bases, with 15 bases left in between. Germline CDR1 reads LNHDA; CDR2 reads SQIVND (reference sequence). CDR3 DNA: TGTGCCAGTAGTATTTCGGTCGCGGGGGTTGAAGCTTTCTTT. Translation: CASSISVAGVEAFF.